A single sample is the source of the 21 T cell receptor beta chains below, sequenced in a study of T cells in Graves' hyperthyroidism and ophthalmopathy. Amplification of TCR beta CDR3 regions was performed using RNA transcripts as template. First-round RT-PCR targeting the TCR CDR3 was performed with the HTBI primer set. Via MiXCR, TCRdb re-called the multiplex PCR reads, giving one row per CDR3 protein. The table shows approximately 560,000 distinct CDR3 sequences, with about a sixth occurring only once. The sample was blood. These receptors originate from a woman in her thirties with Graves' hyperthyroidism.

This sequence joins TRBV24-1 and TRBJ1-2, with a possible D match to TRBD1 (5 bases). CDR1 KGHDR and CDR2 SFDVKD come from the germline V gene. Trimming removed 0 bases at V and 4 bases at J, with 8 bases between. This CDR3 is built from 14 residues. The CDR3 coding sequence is TGTGCCACCAGTGATTTGAACAGGTCCTATGGCTACACCTTC. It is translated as CATSDLNRSYGYTF.

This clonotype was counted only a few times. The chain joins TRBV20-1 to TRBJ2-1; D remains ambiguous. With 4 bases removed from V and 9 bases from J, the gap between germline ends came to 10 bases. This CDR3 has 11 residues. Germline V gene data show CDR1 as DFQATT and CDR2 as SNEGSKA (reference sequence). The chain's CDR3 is CSATEPGEQFF. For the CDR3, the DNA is TGCAGTGCTACCGAGCCAGGTGAGCAGTTCTTC.

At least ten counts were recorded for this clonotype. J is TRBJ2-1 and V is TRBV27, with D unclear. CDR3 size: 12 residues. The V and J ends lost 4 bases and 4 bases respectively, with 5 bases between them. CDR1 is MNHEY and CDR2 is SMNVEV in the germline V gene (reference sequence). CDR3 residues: CASSSLYNEQFF. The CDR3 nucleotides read TGTGCCAGCAGTTCCCTATACAATGAGCAGTTCTTC.

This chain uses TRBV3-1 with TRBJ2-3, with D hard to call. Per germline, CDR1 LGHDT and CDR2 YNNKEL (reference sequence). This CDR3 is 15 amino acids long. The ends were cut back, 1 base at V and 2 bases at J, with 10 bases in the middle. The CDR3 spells CASSQGNLTTDTQYF. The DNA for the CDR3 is TGTGCCAGCAGCCAAGGGAACCTCACCACAGATACGCAGTATTTT.

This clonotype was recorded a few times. Here the CDR3 DNA reads TGTGCCAGCAGCCAAGTAGGGATCTACTACGAGCAGTACTTC. It translates to CASSQVGIYYEQYF. The V and J genes are TRBV3-1 and TRBJ2-7; D uncertain. V was cut by 1 base and J by 3 bases, with 10 bases left in between. CDR3 size: 14 residues. CDR1 and CDR2 from the germline V gene are LGHDT and YNNKEL (reference sequence).

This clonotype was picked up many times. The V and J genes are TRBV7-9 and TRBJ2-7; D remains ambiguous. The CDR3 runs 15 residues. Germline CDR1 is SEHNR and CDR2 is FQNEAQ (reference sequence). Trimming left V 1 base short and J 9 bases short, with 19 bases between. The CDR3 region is CASSLGWDFSSVQYF. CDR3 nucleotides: TGTGCCAGCAGCTTAGGGTGGGATTTCAGTTCCGTGCAGTACTTC.

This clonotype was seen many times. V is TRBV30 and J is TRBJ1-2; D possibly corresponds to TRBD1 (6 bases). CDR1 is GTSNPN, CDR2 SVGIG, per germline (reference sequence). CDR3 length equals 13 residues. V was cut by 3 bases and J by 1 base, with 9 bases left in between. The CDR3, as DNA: TGTGCCTGGAGAGACAGGAGTAACTATGGCTACACCTTC. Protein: CAWRDRSNYGYTF.

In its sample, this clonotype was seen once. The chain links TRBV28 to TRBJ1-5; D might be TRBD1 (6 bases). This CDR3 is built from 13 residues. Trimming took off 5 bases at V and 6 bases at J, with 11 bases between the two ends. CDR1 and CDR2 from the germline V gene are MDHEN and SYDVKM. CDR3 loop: CASSTGWGQPQHF. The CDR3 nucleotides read TGTGCCAGCAGTACAGGGTGGGGTCAGCCCCAGCATTTT.

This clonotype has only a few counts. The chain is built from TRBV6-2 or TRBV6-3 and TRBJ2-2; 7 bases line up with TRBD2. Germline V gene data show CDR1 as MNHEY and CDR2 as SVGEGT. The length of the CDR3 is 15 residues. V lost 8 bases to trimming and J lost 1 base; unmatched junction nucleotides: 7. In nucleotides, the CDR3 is TGTGCCAGCCGGGCTAGCGGCCGGAACACCGGGGAGCTGTTTTTT. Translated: CASRASGRNTGELFF.

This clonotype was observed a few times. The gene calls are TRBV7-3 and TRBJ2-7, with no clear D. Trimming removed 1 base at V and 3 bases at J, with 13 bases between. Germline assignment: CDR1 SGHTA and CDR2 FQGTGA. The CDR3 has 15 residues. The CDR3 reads CASSLNGDAVYEQYF. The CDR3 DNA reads TGTGCCAGCAGCTTAAATGGGGATGCGGTCTACGAGCAGTACTTC.

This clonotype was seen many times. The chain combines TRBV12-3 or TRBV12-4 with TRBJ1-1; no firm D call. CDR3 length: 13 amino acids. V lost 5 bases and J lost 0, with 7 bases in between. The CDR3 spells CASSPQVNTEAFF. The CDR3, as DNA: TGTGCCAGCAGTCCCCAGGTGAACACTGAAGCTTTCTTT.

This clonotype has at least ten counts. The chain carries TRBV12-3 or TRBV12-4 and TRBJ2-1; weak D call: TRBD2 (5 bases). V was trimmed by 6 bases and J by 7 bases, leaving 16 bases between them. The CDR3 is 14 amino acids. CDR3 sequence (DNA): TGTGCCAGCAGAATTTCCTACGGGAATAATGAGCAGTTCTTC. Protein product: CASRISYGNNEQFF.

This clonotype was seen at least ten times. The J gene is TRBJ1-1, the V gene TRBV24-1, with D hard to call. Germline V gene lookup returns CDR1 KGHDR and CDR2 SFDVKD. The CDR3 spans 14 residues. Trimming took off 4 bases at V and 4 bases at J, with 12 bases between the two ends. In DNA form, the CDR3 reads TGTGCCACCAGTGACCCCGCCCGTCCCACTGAAGCTTTCTTT. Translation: CATSDPARPTEAFF.

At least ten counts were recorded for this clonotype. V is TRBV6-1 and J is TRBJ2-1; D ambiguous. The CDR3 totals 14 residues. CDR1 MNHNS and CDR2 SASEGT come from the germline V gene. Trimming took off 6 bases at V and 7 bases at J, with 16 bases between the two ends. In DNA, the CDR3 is TGTGCCAGCAGGGAGATACGAAGTGATAATGAGCAGTTCTTC. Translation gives CASREIRSDNEQFF.

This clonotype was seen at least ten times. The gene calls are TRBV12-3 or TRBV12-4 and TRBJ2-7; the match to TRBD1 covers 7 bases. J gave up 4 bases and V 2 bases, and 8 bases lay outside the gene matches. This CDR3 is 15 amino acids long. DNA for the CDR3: TGTGCCAGCAGTTTACTGACAGGGAATGGTTACGAGCAGTACTTC. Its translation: CASSLLTGNGYEQYF.

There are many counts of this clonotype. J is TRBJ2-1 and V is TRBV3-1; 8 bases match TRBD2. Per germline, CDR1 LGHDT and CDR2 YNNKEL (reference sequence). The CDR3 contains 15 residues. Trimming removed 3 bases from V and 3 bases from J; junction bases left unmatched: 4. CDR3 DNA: TGTGCCAGCAGCCAGACTAGCGAACTCTACAATGAGCAGTTCTTC. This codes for CASSQTSELYNEQFF.

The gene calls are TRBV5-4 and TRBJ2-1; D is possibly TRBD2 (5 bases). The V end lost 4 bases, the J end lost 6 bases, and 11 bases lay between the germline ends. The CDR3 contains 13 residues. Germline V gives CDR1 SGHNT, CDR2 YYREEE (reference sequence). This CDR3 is CASSPKTSNEQFF. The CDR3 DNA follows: TGTGCCAGCAGCCCCAAAACTAGCAATGAGCAGTTCTTC. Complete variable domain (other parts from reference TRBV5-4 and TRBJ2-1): ETGVTQSPTHLIKTRGQQVTLRCSSQSGHNTVSWYQQALGQGPQFIFQYYREEENGRGNFPPRFSGLQFPNYSSELNVNALELDDSALYLCASSPKTSNEQFFGPGTRLTVL.

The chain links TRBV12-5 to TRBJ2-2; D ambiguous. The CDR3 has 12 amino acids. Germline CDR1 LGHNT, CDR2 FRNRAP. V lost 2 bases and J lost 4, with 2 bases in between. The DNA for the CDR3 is TGTGCTAGTGGTTTGATCACCGGGGAGCTGTTTTTT. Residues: CASGLITGELFF. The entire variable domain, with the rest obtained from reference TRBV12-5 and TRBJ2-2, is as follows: DARVTQTPRHKVTEMGQEVTMRCQPILGHNTVFWYRQTMMQGLELLAYFRNRAPLDDSGMPKDRFSAEMPDATLATLKIQPSEPRDSAVYFCASGLITGELFFGEGSRLTVL.

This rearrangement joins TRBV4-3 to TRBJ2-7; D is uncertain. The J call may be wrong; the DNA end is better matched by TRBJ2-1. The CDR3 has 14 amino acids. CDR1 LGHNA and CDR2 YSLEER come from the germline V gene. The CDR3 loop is CASSQDAWSYEQFF. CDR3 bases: TGCGCCAGCAGCCAAGATGCCTGGTCCTACGAGCAGTTCTTC.

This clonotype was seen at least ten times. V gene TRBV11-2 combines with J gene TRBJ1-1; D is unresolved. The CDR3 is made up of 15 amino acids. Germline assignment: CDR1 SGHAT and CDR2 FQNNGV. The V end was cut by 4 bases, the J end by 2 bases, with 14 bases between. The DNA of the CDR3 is TGTGCCAGCAGCTCCCGCTACGGCTCAAACACTGAAGCTTTCTTT. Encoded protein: CASSSRYGSNTEAFF.

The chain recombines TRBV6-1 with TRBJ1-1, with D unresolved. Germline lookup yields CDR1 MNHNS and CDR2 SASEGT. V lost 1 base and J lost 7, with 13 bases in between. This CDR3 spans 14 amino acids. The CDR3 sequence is CASSEGARLYEAFF. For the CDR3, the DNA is TGTGCCAGCAGTGAAGGGGCCAGGTTATATGAAGCTTTCTTT.